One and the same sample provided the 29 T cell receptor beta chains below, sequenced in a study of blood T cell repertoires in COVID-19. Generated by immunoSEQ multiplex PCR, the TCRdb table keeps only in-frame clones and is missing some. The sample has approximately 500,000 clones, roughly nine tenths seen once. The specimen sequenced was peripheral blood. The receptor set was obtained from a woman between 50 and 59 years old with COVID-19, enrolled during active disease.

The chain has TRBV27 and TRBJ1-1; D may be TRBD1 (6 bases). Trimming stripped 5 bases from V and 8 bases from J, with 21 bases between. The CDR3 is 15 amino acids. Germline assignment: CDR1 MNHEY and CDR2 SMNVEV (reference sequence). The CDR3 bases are TGTGCCAGCAGTCGATCGGGGGGCTCGCTCCCCGAAGCTTTCTTT. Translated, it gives CASSRSGGSLPEAFF.

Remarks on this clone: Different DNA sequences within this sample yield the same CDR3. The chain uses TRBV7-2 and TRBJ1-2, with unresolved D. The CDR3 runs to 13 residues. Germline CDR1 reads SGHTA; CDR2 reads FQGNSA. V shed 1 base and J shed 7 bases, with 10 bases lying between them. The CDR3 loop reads CASSLGLLSGYTF. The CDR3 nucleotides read TGTGCCAGCAGCTTAGGGCTACTAAGTGGCTACACCTTC.

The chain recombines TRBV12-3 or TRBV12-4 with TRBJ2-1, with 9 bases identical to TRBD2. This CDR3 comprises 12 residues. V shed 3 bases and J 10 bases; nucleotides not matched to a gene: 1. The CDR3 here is CASSLAGGEQFF. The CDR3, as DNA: TGTGCCAGCAGTTTGGCGGGAGGGGAGCAGTTCTTC.

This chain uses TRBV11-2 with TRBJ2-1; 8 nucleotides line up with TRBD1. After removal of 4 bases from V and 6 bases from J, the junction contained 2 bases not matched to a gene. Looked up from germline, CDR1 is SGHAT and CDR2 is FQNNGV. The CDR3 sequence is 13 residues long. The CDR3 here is CASSSDRANEQFF. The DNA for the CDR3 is TGTGCCAGCAGCTCGGACAGGGCCAATGAGCAGTTCTTC.

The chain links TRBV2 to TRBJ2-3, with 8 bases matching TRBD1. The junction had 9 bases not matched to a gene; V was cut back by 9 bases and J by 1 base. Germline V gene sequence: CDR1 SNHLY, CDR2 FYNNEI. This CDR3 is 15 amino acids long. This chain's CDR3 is CARLGQGHGTDTQYF. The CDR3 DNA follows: TGTGCCAGACTCGGACAGGGTCACGGCACAGATACGCAGTATTTT.

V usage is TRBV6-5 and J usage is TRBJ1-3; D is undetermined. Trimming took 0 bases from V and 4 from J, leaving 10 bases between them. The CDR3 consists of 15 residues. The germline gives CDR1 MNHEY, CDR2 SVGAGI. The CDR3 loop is CASSYSRDWGNTIYF. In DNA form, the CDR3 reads TGTGCCAGCAGTTACTCTCGGGATTGGGGAAACACCATATATTTT.

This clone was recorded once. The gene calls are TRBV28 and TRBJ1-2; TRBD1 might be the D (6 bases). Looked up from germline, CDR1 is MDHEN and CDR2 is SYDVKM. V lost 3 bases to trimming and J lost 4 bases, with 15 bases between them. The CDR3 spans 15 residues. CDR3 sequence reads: CASSFKGVVSYGYTF. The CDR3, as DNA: TGTGCCAGCAGTTTTAAGGGGGTAGTTAGCTATGGCTACACCTTC.

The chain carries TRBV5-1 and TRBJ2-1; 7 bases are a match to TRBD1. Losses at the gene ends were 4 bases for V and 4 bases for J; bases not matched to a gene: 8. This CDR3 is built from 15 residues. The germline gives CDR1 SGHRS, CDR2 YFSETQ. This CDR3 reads CASSPRSGQYNEQFF. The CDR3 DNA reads TGCGCCAGCAGCCCTCGTTCGGGACAGTACAATGAGCAGTTCTTC.

Written as DNA, the CDR3 is TGTGCCATCAGTCCTCAGGGGAGGGCTGAAGCTTTCTTT. Its translation: CAISPQGRAEAFF. The chain has TRBV10-3 and TRBJ1-1; possible D gene TRBD1, 6 bases. Deletions cut 5 bases from V and 6 bases from J, with 13 bases between. This CDR3 has 13 amino acids. Germline CDR1 is ENHRY and CDR2 is SYGVKD.

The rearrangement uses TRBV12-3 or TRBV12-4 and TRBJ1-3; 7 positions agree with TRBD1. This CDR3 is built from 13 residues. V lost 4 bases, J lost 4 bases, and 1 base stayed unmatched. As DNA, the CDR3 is TGTGCCAGCAGTTCGACAGGGGGAAACACCATATATTTT. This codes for CASSSTGGNTIYF.

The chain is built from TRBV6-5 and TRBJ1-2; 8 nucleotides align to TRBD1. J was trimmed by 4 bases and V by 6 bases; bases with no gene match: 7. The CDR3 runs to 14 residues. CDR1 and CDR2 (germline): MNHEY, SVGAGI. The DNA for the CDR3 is TGTGCCAGCAGCAATGGACAGGGAGGCTATGGCTACACCTTC. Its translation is CASSNGQGGYGYTF.

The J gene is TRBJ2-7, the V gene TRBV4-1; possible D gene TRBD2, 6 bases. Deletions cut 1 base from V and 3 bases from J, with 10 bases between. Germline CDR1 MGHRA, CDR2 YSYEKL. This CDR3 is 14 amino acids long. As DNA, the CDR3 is TGCGCCAGCAGCCAAGTAGGCGGGGACTACGAGCAGTACTTC. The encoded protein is CASSQVGGDYEQYF.

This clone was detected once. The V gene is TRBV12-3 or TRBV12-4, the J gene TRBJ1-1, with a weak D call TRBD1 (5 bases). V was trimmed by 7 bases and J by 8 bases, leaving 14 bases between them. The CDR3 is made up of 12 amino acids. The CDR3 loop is CASTTWGGEAFF. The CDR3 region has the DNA TGTGCCAGCACCACCTGGGGGGGAGAAGCTTTCTTT.

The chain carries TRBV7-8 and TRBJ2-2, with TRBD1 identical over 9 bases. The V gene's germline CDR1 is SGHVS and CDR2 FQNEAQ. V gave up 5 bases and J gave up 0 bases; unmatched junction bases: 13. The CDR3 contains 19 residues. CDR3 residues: CASSPLGQGNFANTGELFF. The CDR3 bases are TGTGCCAGCAGCCCACTTGGACAGGGGAATTTCGCGAACACCGGGGAGCTGTTTTTT.

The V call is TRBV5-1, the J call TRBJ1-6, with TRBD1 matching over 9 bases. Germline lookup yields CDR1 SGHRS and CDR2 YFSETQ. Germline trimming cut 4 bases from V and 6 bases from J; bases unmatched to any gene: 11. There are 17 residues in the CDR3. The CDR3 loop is CASSLAGQGGGNSPLHF. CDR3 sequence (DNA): TGCGCCAGCAGCCTGGCGGGACAGGGAGGAGGTAATTCACCCCTCCACTTT.

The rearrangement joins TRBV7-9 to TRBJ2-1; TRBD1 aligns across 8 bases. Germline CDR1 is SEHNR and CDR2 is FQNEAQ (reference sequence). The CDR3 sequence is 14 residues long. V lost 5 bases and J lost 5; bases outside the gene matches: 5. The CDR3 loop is CASSEKGQDNEQFF. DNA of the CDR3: TGTGCCAGCAGCGAAAAGGGACAGGACAATGAGCAGTTCTTC. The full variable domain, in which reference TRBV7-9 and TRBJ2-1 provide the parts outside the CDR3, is DTGVSQNPRHKITKRGQNVTFRCDPISEHNRLYWYRQTLGQGPEFLTYFQNEAQLEKSRLLSDRFSAERPKGSFSTLEIQRTEQGDSAMYLCASSEKGQDNEQFFGPGTRLTVL.

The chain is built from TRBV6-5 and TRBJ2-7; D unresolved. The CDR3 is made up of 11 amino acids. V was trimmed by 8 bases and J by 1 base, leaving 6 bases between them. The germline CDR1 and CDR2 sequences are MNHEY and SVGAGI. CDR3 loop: CASAPSYEQYF. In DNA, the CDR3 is TGTGCCAGCGCGCCTTCCTACGAGCAGTACTTC.

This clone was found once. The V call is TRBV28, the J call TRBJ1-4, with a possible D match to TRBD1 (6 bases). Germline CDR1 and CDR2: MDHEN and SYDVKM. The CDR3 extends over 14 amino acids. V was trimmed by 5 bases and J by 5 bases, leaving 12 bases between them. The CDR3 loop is CASSPQGFNEKLFF. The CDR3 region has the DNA TGTGCCAGCAGTCCACAGGGCTTCAATGAAAAACTGTTTTTT.

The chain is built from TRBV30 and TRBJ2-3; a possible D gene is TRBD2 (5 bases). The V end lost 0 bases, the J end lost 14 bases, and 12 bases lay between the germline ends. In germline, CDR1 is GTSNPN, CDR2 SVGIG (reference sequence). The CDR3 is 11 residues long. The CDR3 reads CAWSVQRGRYF. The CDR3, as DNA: TGTGCCTGGAGTGTACAACGGGGAAGGTATTTT.

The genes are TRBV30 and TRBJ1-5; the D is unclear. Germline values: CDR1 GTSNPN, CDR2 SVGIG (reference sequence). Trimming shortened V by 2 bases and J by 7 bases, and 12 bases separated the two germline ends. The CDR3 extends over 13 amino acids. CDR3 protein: CAWSFSRKQPQHF. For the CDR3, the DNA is TGTGCCTGGAGTTTCTCGAGGAAGCAGCCCCAGCATTTT.

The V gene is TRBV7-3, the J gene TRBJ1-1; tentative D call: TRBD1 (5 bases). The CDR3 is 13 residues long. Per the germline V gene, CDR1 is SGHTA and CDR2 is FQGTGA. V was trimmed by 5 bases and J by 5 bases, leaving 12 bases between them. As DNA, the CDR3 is TGTGCCAGCAGCCCCCAGGGTCGAACTGAAGCTTTCTTT. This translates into CASSPQGRTEAFF.

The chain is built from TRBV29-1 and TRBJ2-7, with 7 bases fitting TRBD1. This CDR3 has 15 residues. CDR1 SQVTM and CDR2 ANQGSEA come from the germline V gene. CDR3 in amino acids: CRHYLRDRIFYEQYF. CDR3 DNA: TGCAGGCATTACTTACGGGACAGAATCTTTTACGAGCAGTACTTC.

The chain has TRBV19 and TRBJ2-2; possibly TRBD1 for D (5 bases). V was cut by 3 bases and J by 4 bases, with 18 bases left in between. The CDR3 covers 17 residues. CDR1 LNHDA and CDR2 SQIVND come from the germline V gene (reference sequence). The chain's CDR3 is CASSINVASGITGELFF. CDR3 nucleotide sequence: TGTGCCAGTAGTATTAACGTAGCCTCAGGGATCACCGGGGAGCTGTTTTTT.

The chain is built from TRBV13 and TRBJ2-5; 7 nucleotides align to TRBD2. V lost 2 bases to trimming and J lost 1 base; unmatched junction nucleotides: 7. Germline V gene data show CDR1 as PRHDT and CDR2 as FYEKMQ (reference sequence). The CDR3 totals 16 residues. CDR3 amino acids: CASSLTAGRPQETQYF. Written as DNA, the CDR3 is TGTGCCAGCAGCTTAACAGCGGGACGGCCCCAAGAGACCCAGTACTTC.

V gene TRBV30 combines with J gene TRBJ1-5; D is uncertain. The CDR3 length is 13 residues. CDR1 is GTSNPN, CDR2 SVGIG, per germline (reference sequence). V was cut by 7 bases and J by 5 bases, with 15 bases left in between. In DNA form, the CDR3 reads TGTGCCTTCGAAAATGGCGGAGATCAGCCCCAGCATTTT. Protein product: CAFENGGDQPQHF.

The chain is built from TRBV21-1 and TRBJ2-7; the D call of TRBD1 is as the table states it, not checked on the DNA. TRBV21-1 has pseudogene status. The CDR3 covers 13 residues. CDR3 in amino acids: CASRDLGQYEQYF. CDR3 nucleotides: TGTGCCAGCAGAGACCTCGGACAATACGAGCAGTACTTC.

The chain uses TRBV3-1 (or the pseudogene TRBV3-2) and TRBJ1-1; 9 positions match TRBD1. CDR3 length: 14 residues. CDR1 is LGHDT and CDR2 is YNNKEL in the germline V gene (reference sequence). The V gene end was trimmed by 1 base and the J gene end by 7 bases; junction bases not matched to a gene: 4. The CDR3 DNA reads TGTGCCAGCAGCCAAGGGGGGACAGGGCTTGAAGCTTTCTTT. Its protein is CASSQGGTGLEAFF.

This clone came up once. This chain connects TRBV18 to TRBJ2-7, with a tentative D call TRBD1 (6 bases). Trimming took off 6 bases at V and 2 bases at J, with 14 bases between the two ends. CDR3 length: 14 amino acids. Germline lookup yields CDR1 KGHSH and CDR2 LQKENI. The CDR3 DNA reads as TGTGCCAGCTCTCTACGACACAGGGCCTACGAGCAGTACTTC. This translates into CASSLRHRAYEQYF.

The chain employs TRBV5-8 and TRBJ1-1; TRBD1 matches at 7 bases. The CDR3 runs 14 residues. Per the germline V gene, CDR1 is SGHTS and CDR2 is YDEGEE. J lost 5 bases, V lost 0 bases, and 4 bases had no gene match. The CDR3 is CASSLEGARTEAFF. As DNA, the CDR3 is TGTGCCAGCAGCTTGGAGGGGGCGCGTACTGAAGCTTTCTTT.